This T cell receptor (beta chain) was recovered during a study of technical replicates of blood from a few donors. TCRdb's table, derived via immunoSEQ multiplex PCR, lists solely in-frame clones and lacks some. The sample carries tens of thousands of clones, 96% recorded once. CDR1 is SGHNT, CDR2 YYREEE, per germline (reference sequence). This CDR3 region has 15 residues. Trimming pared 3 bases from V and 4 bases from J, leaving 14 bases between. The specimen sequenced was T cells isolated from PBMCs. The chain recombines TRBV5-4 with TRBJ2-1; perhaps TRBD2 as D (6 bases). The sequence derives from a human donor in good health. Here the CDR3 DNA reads TGTGCCAGCAGCTGGGACTCATCGAGGTACAATGAGCAGTTCTTC. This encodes CASSWDSSRYNEQFF.